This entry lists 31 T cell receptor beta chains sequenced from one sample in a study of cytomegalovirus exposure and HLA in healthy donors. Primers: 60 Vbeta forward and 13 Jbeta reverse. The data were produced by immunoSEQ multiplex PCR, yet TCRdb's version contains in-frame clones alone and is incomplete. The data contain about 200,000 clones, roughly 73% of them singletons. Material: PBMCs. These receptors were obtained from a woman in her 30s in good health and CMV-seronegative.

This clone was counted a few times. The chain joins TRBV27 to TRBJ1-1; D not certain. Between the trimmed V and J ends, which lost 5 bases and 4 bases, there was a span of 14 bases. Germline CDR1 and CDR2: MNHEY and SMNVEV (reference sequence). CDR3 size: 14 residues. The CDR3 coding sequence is TGTGCCAGCAGTCCCCGGGGTAAGGGCACTGAAGCTTTCTTT. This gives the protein CASSPRGKGTEAFF.

The CDR3 here is CASSQDPTGVFYEQYF. The CDR3 bases are TGCGCCAGCAGCCAAGACCCGACAGGGGTTTTTTACGAGCAGTACTTC. The genes are TRBV4-3 and TRBJ2-7; 8 nucleotides match TRBD1. In germline, CDR1 is LGHNA, CDR2 YSLEER. The V segment lost 0 bases and the J segment 4 bases; nucleotides outside the gene matches: 8. The CDR3 runs 16 residues.

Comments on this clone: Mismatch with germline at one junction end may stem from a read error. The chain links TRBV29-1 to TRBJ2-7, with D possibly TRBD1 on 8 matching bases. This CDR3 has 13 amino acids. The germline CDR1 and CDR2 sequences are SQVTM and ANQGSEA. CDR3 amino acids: CSVEAQGGYEQYF. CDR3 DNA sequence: TGCAGCGTCGAAGCACAGGGGGGGTACGAGCAGTACTTC.

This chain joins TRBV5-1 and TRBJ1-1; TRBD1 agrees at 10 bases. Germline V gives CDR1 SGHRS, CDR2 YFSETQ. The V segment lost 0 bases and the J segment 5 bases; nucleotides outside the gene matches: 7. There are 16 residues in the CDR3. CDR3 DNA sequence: TGCGCCAGCAGCTTGGCCTTGGGACAGGGGAATACTGAAGCTTTCTTT. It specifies CASSLALGQGNTEAFF.

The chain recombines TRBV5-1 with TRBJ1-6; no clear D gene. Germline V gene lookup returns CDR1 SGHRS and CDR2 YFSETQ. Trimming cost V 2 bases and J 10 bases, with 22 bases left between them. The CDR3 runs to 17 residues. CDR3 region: CASSFGRVDTGKSPLHF. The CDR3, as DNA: TGCGCCAGCAGCTTTGGGAGAGTCGACACGGGGAAATCACCCCTCCACTTT.

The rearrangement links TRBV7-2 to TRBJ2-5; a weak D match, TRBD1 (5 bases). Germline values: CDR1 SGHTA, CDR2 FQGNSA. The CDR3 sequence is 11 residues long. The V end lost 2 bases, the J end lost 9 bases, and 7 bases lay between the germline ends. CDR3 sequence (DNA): TGTGCCAGCAGCTTATCAGGGTCCCAGTACTTC. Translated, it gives CASSLSGSQYF.

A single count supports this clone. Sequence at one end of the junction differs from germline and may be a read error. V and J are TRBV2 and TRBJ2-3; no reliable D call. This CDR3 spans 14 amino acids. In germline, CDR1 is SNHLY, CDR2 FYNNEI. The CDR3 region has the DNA TGTGCCAGCAGGGAAGGACGAGCGCGAGATACGCAGTATTTT. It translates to CASREGRARDTQYF. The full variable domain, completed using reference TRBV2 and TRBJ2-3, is EPEVTQTPSHQVTQMGQEVILRCVPISNHLYFYWYRQILGQKVEFLVSFYNNEISEKSEIFDDQFSVERPDGSNFTLKIRSTKLEDSAMYFCASREGRARDTQYFGPGTRLTVL.

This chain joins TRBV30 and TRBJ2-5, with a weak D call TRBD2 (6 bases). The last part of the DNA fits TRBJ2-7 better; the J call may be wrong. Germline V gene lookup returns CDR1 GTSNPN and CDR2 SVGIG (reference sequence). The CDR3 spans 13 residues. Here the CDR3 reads CAWRDPGEGEQYF. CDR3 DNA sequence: TGTGCCTGGAGGGATCCGGGGGAAGGCGAGCAGTACTTC.

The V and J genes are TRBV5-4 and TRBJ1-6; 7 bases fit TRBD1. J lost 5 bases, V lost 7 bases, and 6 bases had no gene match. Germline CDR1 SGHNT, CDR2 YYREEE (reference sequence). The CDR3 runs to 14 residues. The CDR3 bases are TGTGCCAGCCGTAGGGACAGAAATAATTCACCCCTCCACTTT. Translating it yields CASRRDRNNSPLHF.

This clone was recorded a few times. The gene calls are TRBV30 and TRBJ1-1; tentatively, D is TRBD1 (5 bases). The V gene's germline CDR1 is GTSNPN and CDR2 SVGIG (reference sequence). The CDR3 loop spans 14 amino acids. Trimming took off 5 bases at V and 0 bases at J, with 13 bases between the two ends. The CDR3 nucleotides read TGTGCCTGGTGTCTGACAGATATGAACACTGAAGCTTTCTTT. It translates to CAWCLTDMNTEAFF.

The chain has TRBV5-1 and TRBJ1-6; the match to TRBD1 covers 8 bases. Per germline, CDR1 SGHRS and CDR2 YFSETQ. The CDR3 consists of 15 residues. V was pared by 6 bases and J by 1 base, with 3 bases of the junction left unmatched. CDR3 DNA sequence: TGCGCCAGCAAAACAGGGGGTTCCTATAATTCACCCCTCCACTTT. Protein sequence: CASKTGGSYNSPLHF.

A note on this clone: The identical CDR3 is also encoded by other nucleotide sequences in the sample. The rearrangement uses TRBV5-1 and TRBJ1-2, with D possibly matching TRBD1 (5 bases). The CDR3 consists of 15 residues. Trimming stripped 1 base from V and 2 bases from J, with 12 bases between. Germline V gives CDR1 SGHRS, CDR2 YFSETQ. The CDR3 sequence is CASSLSGGGNYGYTF. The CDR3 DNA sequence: TGCGCCAGCAGCTTGAGCGGTGGGGGGAACTATGGCTACACCTTC.

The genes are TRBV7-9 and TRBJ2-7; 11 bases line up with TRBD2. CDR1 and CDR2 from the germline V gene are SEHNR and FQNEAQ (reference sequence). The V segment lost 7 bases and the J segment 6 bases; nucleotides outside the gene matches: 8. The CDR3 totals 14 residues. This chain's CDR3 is CASTGSGRAVEQYF. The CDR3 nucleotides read TGTGCCAGCACTGGTAGCGGGAGGGCCGTCGAGCAGTACTTC.

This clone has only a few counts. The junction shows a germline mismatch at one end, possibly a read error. The CDR3 protein is CASSYSDNSICF. CDR3 sequence (DNA): TGTGCCAGCAGTTACTCGGACAACTCAATTTGCTTC. V and J are TRBV6-5 and TRBJ1-2; the D gene is possibly TRBD1 (5 bases). Germline-derived CDR1 and CDR2 are MNHEY and SVGAGI. The CDR3 has 12 residues.

The CDR3 nucleotides are TGCGCCAGCAGCTTCGAGGGCATGGTCGACTACACCTTC. It specifies CASSFEGMVDYTF. The chain carries TRBV5-1 and TRBJ1-2, with no clear D. Looked up from germline, CDR1 is SGHRS and CDR2 is YFSETQ. V was cut by 2 bases and J by 10 bases, with 15 bases left in between. The CDR3 length is 13 residues.

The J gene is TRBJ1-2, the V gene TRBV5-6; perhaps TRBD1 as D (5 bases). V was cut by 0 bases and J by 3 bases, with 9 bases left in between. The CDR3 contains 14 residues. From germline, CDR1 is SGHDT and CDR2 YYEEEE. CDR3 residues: CASSLVGRDYGYTF. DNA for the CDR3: TGTGCCAGCAGCTTGGTGGGGCGCGACTATGGCTACACCTTC.

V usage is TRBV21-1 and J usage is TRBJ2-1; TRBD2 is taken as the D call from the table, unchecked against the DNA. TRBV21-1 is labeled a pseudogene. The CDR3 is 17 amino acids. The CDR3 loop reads CASSKGTSGSSYNEQFF. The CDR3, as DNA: TGTGCCAGCAGCAAAGGGACTAGCGGGAGCTCCTACAATGAGCAGTTCTTC.

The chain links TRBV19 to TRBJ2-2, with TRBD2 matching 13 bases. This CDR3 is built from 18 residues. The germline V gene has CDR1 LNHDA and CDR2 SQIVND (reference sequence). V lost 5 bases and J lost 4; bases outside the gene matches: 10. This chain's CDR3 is CASSPQPGLAGSTGELFF. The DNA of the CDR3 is TGTGCCAGTAGTCCGCAACCGGGACTAGCGGGATCCACCGGGGAGCTGTTTTTT.

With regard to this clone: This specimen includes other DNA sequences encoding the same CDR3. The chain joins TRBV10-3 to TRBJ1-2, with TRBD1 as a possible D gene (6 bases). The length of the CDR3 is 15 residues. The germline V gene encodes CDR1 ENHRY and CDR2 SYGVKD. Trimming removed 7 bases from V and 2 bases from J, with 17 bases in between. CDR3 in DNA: TGTGCCATCACTGATTCCGACAGGCTGAACTATGGCTACACCTTC. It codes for CAITDSDRLNYGYTF.

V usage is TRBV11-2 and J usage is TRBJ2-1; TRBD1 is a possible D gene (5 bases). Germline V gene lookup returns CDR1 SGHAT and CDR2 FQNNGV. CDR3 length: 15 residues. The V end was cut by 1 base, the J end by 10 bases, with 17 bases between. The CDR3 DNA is TGTGCCAGCAGCTTAGGATTGGGGCTTAGCCGGGAGCAGTTCTTC. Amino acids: CASSLGLGLSREQFF. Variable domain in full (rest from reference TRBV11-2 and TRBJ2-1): EAGVAQSPRYKIIEKRQSVAFWCNPISGHATLYWYQQILGQGPKLLIQFQNNGVVDDSQLPKDRFSAERLKGVDSTLKIQPAKLEDSAVYLCASSLGLGLSREQFFGPGTRLTVL.

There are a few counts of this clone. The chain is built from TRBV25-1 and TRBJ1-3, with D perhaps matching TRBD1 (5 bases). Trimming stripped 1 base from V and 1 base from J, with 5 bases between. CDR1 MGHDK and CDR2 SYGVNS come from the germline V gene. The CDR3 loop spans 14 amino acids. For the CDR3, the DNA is TGTGCCAGCAGTGAATCAGGGTCTGGAAACACCATATATTTT. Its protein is CASSESGSGNTIYF.

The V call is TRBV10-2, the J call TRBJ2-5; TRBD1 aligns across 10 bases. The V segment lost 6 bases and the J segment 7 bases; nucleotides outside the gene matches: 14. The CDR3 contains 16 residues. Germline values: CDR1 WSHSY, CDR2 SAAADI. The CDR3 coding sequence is TGCGCCAGCAGAGAGACAGGGGGCACGAAGGGGAGGACCCAGTACTTC. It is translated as CASRETGGTKGRTQYF.

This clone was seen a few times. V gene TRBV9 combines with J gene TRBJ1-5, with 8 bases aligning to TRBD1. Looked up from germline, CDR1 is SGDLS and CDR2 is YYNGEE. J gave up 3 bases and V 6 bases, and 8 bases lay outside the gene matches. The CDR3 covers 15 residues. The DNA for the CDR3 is TGTGCCAGCACAGCGACAGGGGATCACAATCAGCCCCAGCATTTT. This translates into CASTATGDHNQPQHF. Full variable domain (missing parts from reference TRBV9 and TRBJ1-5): DSGVTQTPKHLITATGQRVTLRCSPRSGDLSVYWYQQSLDQGLQFLIQYYNGEERAKGNILERFSAQQFPDLHSELNLSSLELGDSALYFCASTATGDHNQPQHFGDGTRLSIL.

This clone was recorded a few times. CDR3 in DNA: TGTGCCAGCAGCTTAGACAGGGCTTACGAGCAGTACTTC. Encoded protein: CASSLDRAYEQYF. The chain recombines TRBV7-9 with TRBJ2-7; D might be TRBD1 (6 bases). From germline, CDR1 is SEHNR and CDR2 FQNEAQ (reference sequence). V was clipped by 1 base and J by 4 bases, with 8 bases between them. The CDR3 length is 13 residues.

The CDR3 bases are TGTGCCACCAGTCAGGGCAAAGGGCATAATTCACCCCTCCACTTT. Protein product: CATSQGKGHNSPLHF. The rearrangement links TRBV15 to TRBJ1-6, with a possible D match to TRBD1 (5 bases). Germline loops: CDR1 LNHNV, CDR2 YYDKDF (reference sequence). V was shortened by 6 bases and J by 5 bases, with 14 bases between the two germline ends. CDR3 length equals 15 residues.

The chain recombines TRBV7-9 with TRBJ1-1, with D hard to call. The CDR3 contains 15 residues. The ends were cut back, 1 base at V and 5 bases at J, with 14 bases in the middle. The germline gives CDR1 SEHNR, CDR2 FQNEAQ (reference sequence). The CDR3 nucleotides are TGTGCCAGCAGCTTAGGCCGGAGGGTAGGAACTGAAGCTTTCTTT. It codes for CASSLGRRVGTEAFF.

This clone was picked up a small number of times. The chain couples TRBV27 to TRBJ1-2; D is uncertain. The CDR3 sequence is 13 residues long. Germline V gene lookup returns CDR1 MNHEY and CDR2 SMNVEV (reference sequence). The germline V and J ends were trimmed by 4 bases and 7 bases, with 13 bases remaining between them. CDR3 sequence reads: CASSYPGSVGYTF. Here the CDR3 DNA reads TGTGCCAGCAGTTACCCCGGGAGTGTTGGCTACACCTTC.

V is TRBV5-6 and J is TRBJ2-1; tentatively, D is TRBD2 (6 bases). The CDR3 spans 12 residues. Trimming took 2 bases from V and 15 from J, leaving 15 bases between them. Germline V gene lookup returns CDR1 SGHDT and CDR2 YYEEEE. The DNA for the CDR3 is TGTGCCAGCAGCTTAGACCGGGAGACGCCGTTCTTC. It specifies CASSLDRETPFF.

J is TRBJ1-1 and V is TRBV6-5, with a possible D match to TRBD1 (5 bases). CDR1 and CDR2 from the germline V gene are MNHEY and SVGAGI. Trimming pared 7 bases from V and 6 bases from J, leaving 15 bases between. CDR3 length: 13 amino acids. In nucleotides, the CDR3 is TGTGCCAGCACTTCGCCAGGGTCGTCTGAAGCTTTCTTT. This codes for CASTSPGSSEAFF.

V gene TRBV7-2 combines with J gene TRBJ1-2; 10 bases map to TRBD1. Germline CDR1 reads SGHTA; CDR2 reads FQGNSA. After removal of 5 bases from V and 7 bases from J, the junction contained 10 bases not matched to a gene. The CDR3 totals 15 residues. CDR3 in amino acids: CASSPHRQGAGGYTF. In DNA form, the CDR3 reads TGTGCCAGCAGCCCCCATAGACAGGGGGCGGGTGGCTACACCTTC. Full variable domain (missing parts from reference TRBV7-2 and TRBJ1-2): GAGVSQSPSNKVTEKGKDVELRCDPISGHTALYWYRQSLGQGLEFLIYFQGNSAPDKSGLPSDRFSAERTGGSVSTLTIQRTQQEDSAVYLCASSPHRQGAGGYTFGSGTRLTVV.

CDR3 DNA: TGTGCCACCAGCAGAGGGGCTAGCGGGGAAGAGACCCAGTACTTC. It yields the protein CATSRGASGEETQYF. The rearrangement uses TRBV15 and TRBJ2-5, with 9 bases fitting TRBD2. Germline assignment: CDR1 LNHNV and CDR2 YYDKDF (reference sequence). The CDR3 runs 15 residues. Trimming removed 1 base from V and 3 bases from J; junction bases left unmatched: 3.